This record covers a single TCR beta chain. Its antigen remains unidentified. The library tagged individual cDNA molecules with unique molecular identifiers. TCRdb reanalysed the RACE reads using MiXCR and keeps one entry per CDR3 protein. The sample lists 75,000 to 100,000 distinct CDR3 sequences, approximately 13% seen once, with over 2% in the top ten. The time point here: patch test 1, 2 weeks after DPC sensitization. Specified treatment: therapeutic diphenylcyclopropenone sensitization with weekly scalp DPC. Patients had alopecia, were aged 18 to 70, and were not pregnant. The entry originates in a study of human T cells and chemical hapten exposure. As for the study in general: Small discrepancies in pooled library volume mainly accounted for the varying TCR yields per sample.

Germline V gives CDR1 SGHVS, CDR2 FNYEAQ. This CDR3 has 16 residues. After removal of 2 bases from V and 3 bases from J, the junction contained 7 bases not matched to a gene. Whole-study results and caveats: Patch test score rose with PT1 expanded TCR count, significant at thresholds 8, 16 and 32, not 4.

Here the sequenced sample was whole blood, taken in connection with sensitization to the hapten diphenylcyclopropenone (DPC). The sequence was collected from a woman in her forties with alopecia areata. Some clones in this sample may be carry-over from other donors' samples. This sequence joins TRBV7-6 and TRBJ2-1; 7 nucleotides align to TRBD1. CDR3 in amino acids: CASSLLEGAIYNEQFF. CDR3 nucleotides: TGTGCCAGCAGCTTACTCGAGGGGGCGATCTACAATGAGCAGTTCTTC. Drawing the rest from reference TRBV7-6 and TRBJ2-1, the complete variable domain is GAGVSQSPRYKVTKRGQDVALRCDPISGHVSLYWYRQALGQGPEFLTYFNYEAQQDKSGLPNDRFSAERPEGSISTLTIQRTEQRDSAMYRCASSLLEGAIYNEQFFGPGTRLTVL.